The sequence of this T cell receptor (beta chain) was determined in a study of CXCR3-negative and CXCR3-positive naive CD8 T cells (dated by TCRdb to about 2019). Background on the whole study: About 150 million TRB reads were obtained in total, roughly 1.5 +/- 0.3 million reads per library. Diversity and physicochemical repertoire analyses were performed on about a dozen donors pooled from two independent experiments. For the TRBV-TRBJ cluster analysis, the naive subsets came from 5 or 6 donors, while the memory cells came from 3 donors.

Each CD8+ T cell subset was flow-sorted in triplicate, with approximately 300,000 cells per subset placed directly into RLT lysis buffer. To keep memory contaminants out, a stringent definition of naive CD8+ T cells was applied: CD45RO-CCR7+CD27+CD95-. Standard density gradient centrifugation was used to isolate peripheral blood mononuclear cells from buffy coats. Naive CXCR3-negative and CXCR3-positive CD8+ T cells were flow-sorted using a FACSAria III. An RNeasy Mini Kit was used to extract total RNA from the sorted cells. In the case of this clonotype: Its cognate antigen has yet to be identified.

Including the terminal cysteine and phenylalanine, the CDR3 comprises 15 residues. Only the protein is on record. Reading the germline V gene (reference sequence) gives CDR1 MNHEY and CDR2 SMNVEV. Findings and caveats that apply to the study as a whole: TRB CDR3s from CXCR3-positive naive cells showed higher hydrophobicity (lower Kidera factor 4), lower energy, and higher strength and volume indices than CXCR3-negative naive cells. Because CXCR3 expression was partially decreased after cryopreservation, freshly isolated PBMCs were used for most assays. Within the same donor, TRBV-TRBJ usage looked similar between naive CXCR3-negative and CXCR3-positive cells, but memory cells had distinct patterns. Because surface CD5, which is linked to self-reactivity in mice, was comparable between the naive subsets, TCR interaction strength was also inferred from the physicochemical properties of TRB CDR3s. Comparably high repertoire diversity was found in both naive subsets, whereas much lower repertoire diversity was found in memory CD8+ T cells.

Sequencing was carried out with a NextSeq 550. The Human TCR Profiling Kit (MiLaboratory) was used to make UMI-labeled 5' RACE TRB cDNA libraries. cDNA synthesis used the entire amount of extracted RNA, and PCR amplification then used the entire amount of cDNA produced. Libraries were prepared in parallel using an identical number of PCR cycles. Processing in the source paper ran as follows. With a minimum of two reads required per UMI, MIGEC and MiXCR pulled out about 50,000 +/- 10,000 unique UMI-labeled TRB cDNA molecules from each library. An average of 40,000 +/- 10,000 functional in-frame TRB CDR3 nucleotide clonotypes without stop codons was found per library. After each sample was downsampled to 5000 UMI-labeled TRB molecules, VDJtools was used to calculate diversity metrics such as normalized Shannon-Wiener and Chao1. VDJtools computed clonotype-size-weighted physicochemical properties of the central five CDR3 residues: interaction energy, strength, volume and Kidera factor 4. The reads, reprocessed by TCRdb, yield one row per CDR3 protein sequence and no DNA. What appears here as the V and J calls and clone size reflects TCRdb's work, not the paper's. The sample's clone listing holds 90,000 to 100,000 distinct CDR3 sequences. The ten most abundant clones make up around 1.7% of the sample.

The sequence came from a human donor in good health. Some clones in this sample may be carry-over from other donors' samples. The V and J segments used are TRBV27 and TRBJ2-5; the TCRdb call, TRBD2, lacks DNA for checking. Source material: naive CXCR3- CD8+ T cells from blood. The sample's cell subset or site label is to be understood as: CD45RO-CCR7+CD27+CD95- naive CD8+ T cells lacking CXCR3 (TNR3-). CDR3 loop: CASSLSSGSMETQYF.